This T cell receptor (beta chain) was sequenced in a study of response to subunit inactivated influenza vaccine. Via MiXCR, TCRdb re-called the RT-PCR reads, giving one row per CDR3 protein. The sample lists 150,000 to 200,000 distinct CDR3 sequences, about 12% occurring once. CDR1 and CDR2 from the germline V gene are PRHDT and FYEKMQ (reference sequence). This CDR3 is 13 amino acids long. The same data also contributed to another study, on T cells expressing NK-cell markers. This second report adds: As the method of synthesis, 5'RACE template switching with UMIs yielded TCR beta cDNA. Out of eight donors sequenced, seven tested HCMV-seropositive and the remaining one seronegative. Dominant NKG2C+ clonotypes made up roughly 1.0-7.5% of CD8+ T cells in more than 5 donors. Several donors showed these clonotypes also leading the CD3+CD56-NKG2C+ fraction.

The TCR was taken from a man between 50 and 59 years old who received an inactivated influenza vaccine. The material was CD8+ T cells sorted from PBMCs, obtained about 13 days after vaccination. The V call is TRBV13, the J call TRBJ2-1; D remains ambiguous. The CDR3 spells CAGGRAVYNEQFF. The CDR3 DNA is TGTGCGGGCGGAAGGGCAGTCTACAATGAGCAGTTCTTC.